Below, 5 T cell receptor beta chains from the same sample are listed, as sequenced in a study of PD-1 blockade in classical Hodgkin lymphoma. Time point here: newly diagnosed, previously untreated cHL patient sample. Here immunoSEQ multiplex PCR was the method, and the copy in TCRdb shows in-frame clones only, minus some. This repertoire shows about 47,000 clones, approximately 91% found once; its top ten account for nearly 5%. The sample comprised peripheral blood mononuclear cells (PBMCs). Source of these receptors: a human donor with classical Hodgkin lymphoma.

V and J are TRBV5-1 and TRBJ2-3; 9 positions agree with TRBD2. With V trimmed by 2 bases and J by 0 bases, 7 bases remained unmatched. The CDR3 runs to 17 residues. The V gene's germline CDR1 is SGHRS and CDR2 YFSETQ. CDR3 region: CASSFVSGRISTDTQYF. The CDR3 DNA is TGCGCCAGCAGCTTTGTCAGCGGGAGGATAAGCACAGATACGCAGTATTTT.

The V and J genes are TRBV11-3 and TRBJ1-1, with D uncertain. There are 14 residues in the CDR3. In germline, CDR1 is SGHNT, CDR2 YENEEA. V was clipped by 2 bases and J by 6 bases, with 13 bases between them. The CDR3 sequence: CASSLHPGLPEAFF. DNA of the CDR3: TGTGCCAGCAGCTTACATCCAGGCCTGCCTGAAGCTTTCTTT.

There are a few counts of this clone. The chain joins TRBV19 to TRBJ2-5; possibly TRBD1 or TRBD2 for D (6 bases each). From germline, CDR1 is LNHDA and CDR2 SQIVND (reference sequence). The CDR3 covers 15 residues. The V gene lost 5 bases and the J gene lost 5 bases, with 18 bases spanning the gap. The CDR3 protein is CASSSGAGRKETQYF. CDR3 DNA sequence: TGTGCCAGTAGTTCGGGGGCCGGGAGAAAGGAGACCCAGTACTTC.

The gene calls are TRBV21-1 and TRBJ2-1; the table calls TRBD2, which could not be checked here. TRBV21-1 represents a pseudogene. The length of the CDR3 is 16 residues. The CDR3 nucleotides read TGTGCCAGCAGCTTAAGGACTAGCGGGAATGTCTATGAGCAGTTCTTC. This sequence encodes CASSLRTSGNVYEQFF.

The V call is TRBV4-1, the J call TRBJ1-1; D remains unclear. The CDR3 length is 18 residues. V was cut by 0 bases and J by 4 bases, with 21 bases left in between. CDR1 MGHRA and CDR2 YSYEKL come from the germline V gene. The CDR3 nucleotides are TGCGCCAGCAGCCAAGACTCCCCCGGTGGATCAAGATCCACTGAAGCTTTCTTT. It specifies CASSQDSPGGSRSTEAFF.